Presented here are 13 T cell receptor beta chains from one specimen sequenced in a study of cytomegalovirus exposure and HLA in healthy donors. The repertoire was sequenced with immunoSEQ multiplex PCR; TCRdb's copy has only in-frame clones and lacks some. The data show roughly 56,000 clones, about 91% seen once. Material for sequencing was PBMCs. Source of these receptors: a woman between 18 and 29 years old in good health and CMV-seronegative.

CDR3: CASSPFQREVTDTQYF. In DNA, the CDR3 is TGCGCCAGCAGCCCGTTCCAGCGGGAGGTTACAGATACGCAGTATTTT. The chain recombines TRBV4-1 with TRBJ2-3; 9 bases are a match to TRBD2. V was pared by 4 bases and J by 3 bases, with 8 bases of the junction left unmatched. This CDR3 region has 16 residues. The germline CDR1 and CDR2 sequences are MGHRA and YSYEKL.

The count of this clone is one. The chain employs TRBV9 and TRBJ1-1, with 10 bases fitting TRBD1. This CDR3 region has 16 residues. Germline V gene sequence: CDR1 SGDLS, CDR2 YYNGEE. V was clipped by 3 bases and J by 5 bases; unmatched bases: 10. This CDR3 reads CASSGGTGVILTEAFF. As DNA, the CDR3 is TGTGCCAGCAGCGGCGGGACAGGGGTTATTCTGACTGAAGCTTTCTTT.

V is TRBV6-1 and J is TRBJ2-3; 7 bases agree with TRBD2. This CDR3 is built from 18 residues. Trimming took 2 bases from V and 2 from J; bases not matched to a gene: 13. Germline CDR1 reads MNHNS; CDR2 reads SASEGT. The CDR3 loop is CASSELSPSLAVTDTQYF. DNA for the CDR3: TGTGCCAGCAGTGAACTTTCCCCCTCTCTAGCGGTCACAGATACGCAGTATTTT.

The rearrangement links TRBV6-5 to TRBJ1-2; D is unresolved. Germline values: CDR1 MNHEY, CDR2 SVGAGI. The CDR3 loop spans 13 amino acids. Deletions cut 0 bases from V and 7 bases from J, with 9 bases between. The CDR3 DNA sequence: TGTGCCAGCAGTTACTCGGCGGGGTTTGGCTACACCTTC. Amino acids: CASSYSAGFGYTF.

The genes are TRBV6-1 and TRBJ2-5, with D possibly being TRBD1 (6 bases). The V end lost 7 bases, the J end lost 1 base, and 13 bases lay between the germline ends. Germline lookup yields CDR1 MNHNS and CDR2 SASEGT. The CDR3 is 14 amino acids. The CDR3 nucleotides read TGTGCCAGCAATGGGGGCAGAGGCCAAGAGACCCAGTACTTC. Translation gives CASNGGRGQETQYF.

The rearrangement uses TRBV19 and TRBJ1-1; D is perhaps TRBD1 (6 bases). Trimming took off 9 bases at V and 10 bases at J, with 21 bases between the two ends. The CDR3 consists of 13 residues. Germline CDR1 LNHDA, CDR2 SQIVND (reference sequence). This chain's CDR3 is CASTLREGGRAFF. CDR3 nucleotide sequence: TGTGCCAGCACCCTTAGGGAGGGGGGCCGAGCTTTCTTT.

This clone was seen only once. The rearrangement joins TRBV27 to TRBJ2-6; unclear D gene. CDR1 and CDR2 from the germline V gene are MNHEY and SMNVEV (reference sequence). The CDR3 extends over 15 amino acids. Trimming cost V 3 bases and J 4 bases, with 10 bases left between them. The CDR3 protein is CASSFSSLGANVLTF. The CDR3 DNA reads TGTGCCAGCAGTTTCTCTTCTCTGGGGGCCAACGTCCTGACTTTC.

Comments on this clone: A junction boundary mismatches the germline segment, possibly from a read error. CDR3 residues: CAWSVLRGQVHF. CDR3 nucleotide sequence: TGTGCCTGGAGTGTACTCAGAGGGCAGGTTCACTTC. The gene calls are TRBV30 and TRBJ2-7; D may be TRBD2 (5 bases). Germline CDR1 and CDR2: GTSNPN and SVGIG (reference sequence). This CDR3 contains 12 residues.

The chain carries TRBV7-2 and TRBJ2-1, with 7 bases matching TRBD1. V was pared by 4 bases and J by 5 bases, with 2 bases of the junction left unmatched. Germline values: CDR1 SGHTA, CDR2 FQGNSA. The CDR3 length is 13 residues. The CDR3 loop is CASSSGTDNEQFF. The CDR3 DNA follows: TGTGCCAGCAGCTCCGGGACAGACAATGAGCAGTTCTTC.

The chain carries TRBV30 and TRBJ2-3; 10 bases line up with TRBD2. The CDR3 runs 15 residues. CDR1 is GTSNPN and CDR2 is SVGIG in the germline V gene (reference sequence). After removal of 5 bases from V and 4 bases from J, the junction contained 9 bases not matched to a gene. The CDR3 reads CAWGKRGGGADTQYF. DNA of the CDR3: TGTGCCTGGGGAAAGCGGGGGGGCGGCGCAGATACGCAGTATTTT. Filled out from reference TRBV30 and TRBJ2-3, the complete variable domain reads SQTIHQWPATLVQPVGSPLSLECTVEGTSNPNLYWYRQAAGRGLQLLFYSVGIGQISSEVPQNLSASRPQDRQFILSSKKLLLSDSGFYLCAWGKRGGGADTQYFGPGTRLTVL.

The chain combines TRBV19 with TRBJ2-3; TRBD2 matches 14 bases. This CDR3 region has 14 residues. Germline assignment: CDR1 LNHDA and CDR2 SQIVND (reference sequence). Germline trimming cut 11 bases from V and 6 bases from J; bases unmatched to any gene: 7. The CDR3 loop is CACAGLAGGDTQYF. The DNA of the CDR3 is TGTGCCTGCGCCGGACTAGCGGGGGGTGATACGCAGTATTTT.

The chain couples TRBV9 to TRBJ2-3; D is possibly TRBD2 (6 bases). The CDR3 has 16 residues. In germline, CDR1 is SGDLS, CDR2 YYNGEE. V gave up 1 base and J gave up 0 bases, with 12 bases separating them. In DNA form, the CDR3 reads TGTGCCAGCAGCGTAAGGCCGGGGGAGAGCACAGATACGCAGTATTTT. Amino acids: CASSVRPGESTDTQYF.

This sequence joins TRBV11-2 and TRBJ1-2, with 7 bases lining up with TRBD1. The CDR3 loop spans 13 amino acids. V lost 4 bases and J lost 4; bases outside the gene matches: 3. Germline V gene data show CDR1 as SGHAT and CDR2 as FQNNGV. Written as DNA, the CDR3 is TGTGCCAGCAGCTCACAGGGGTCCTATGGCTACACCTTC. It codes for CASSSQGSYGYTF.